This T cell receptor (beta chain) was identified during a study of blood T cell repertoires in COVID-19. For the study at large: The origin of the acute and convalescent COVID-19 samples was the United States, Italy and Spain. Sources were T cells, B-cell-depleted T cells, or PBMCs; the material itself was cDNA or gDNA.

Germline values: CDR1 LNHDA, CDR2 SQIVND (reference sequence). This CDR3 is 12 amino acids long. V dropped 5 bases and J dropped 6 bases, with 11 bases sitting between them. Authors' processing steps: Nucleated cell counts were estimated from reference gene primer amplification. This table comes from immunoSEQ multiplex PCR, and its TCRdb copy is limited to in-frame clones, with some not included. Clonal size and the V and J genes are those of that table, whereas D and trimming came from the DNA. The table has roughly 20,000 clones, roughly 91% seen once; the top ten hold 15% to 20%. This TCR was sampled from a human donor in a cohort sampled during active COVID-19. Sequenced material: peripheral blood. This chain connects TRBV19 to TRBJ2-7; D remains unclear. Written as DNA, the CDR3 is TGTGCCAGTAGTGAGACGACGGGCGAGCAGTACTTC. It encodes CASSETTGEQYF.